The 14 T cell receptor beta chains presented below share a single source sample, sequenced in a study of shared clonotypes between healthy human individuals. Clones were sequenced by immunoSEQ multiplex PCR, and TCRdb holds only the in-frame ones, with some missing. The data contain roughly 2.1 million clones, roughly 91% of them singletons. The naive CD8 subset, CD45RO-negative cells positively selected for CCR7, excluded terminally differentiated effector memory CD45RA+ cells. Sample: naive CD8+ T cells from PBMCs. The receptors were gathered from a man between 18 and 29 years old in good health. Some clones in this sample may be carry-over from other donors' samples.

This clone was seen just once. The chain recombines TRBV27 with TRBJ1-2, with D possibly TRBD1 on 6 matching bases. CDR1 and CDR2 from the germline V gene are MNHEY and SMNVEV (reference sequence). The CDR3 loop spans 15 amino acids. The germline V and J ends were trimmed by 7 bases and 1 base, with 16 bases remaining between them. The CDR3 DNA reads TGTGCCAGCACCTCGACAGGAGACTATAACTATGGCTACACCTTC. It yields the protein CASTSTGDYNYGYTF.

This chain connects TRBV4-2 to TRBJ1-5, with 8 positions matching TRBD1. CDR1 is LGHNA, CDR2 YNFKEQ, per germline. Trimming cost V 3 bases and J 5 bases; bases outside gene matches: 9. The CDR3 is 16 residues long. The CDR3 DNA sequence: TGTGCCAGCAGCCAGGAGCATACAGGGGGTTATCAGCCCCAGCATTTT. This encodes CASSQEHTGGYQPQHF.

This clone came up once. This specimen includes other DNA sequences encoding the same CDR3. The gene calls are TRBV5-1 and TRBJ2-7; 7 bases map to TRBD2. V gave up 4 bases and J gave up 3 bases; unmatched junction bases: 7. The CDR3 is 14 residues long. CDR1 and CDR2 (germline): SGHRS, YFSETQ. For the CDR3, the DNA is TGCGCCAGCAGCCTCGCGGGCGGGAGCTACGAGCAGTACTTC. This codes for CASSLAGGSYEQYF. Full variable domain (remainder filled in from reference TRBV5-1 and TRBJ2-7): KAGVTQTPRYLIKTRGQQVTLSCSPISGHRSVSWYQQTPGQGLQFLFEYFSETQRNKGNFPGRFSGRQFSNSRSEMNVSTLELGDSALYLCASSLAGGSYEQYFGPGTRLTVT.

The CDR3 here is CASRPLWGSTEAFF. CDR3 nucleotide sequence: TGCGCCAGCAGACCTTTGTGGGGGAGCACTGAAGCTTTCTTT. The rearrangement uses TRBV5-1 and TRBJ1-1, with D possibly matching TRBD1 (5 bases). The CDR3 covers 14 residues. V was shortened by 5 bases and J by 4 bases, with 15 bases between the two germline ends. Germline V gene lookup returns CDR1 SGHRS and CDR2 YFSETQ.

J is TRBJ2-7 and V is TRBV15; no firm D call. Germline lookup yields CDR1 LNHNV and CDR2 YYDKDF (reference sequence). The CDR3 runs to 14 residues. V was shortened by 5 bases and J by 4 bases, with 15 bases between the two germline ends. The CDR3 nucleotides are TGTGCCACCAGCGTTGGAACGGGTTCTTACGAGCAGTACTTC. This codes for CATSVGTGSYEQYF.

The genes are TRBV11-2 and TRBJ2-3; no clear D. V shed 6 bases and J shed 6 bases, with 10 bases lying between them. The length of the CDR3 is 12 residues. Germline CDR1 and CDR2: SGHAT and FQNNGV. The CDR3 reads CASRPSRDTQYF. The CDR3 DNA is TGTGCCAGCAGACCCAGCCGGGATACGCAGTATTTT.

The rearrangement links TRBV6-1 to TRBJ2-7, with D perhaps TRBD1 (5 bases). Germline CDR1 and CDR2: MNHNS and SASEGT. This CDR3 contains 15 residues. The V end was cut by 1 base, the J end by 3 bases, with 13 bases between. The CDR3 DNA sequence: TGTGCCAGCAGTGAAGTTTATATAAGGGGCTACGAGCAGTACTTC. Its translation: CASSEVYIRGYEQYF.

Of note for this clone: The identical CDR3 is also encoded by other nucleotide sequences in the sample. J is TRBJ2-7 and V is TRBV9; 8 bases match TRBD2. This CDR3 contains 13 residues. V shed 3 bases, J shed 3 bases, and the junction held 2 bases outside the gene matches. Germline lookup yields CDR1 SGDLS and CDR2 YYNGEE. The DNA for the CDR3 is TGTGCCAGCAGCGGCGGGACTAGCTACGAGCAGTACTTC. It is translated as CASSGGTSYEQYF. Full variable domain (outside the CDR3, taken from reference TRBV9 and TRBJ2-7): DSGVTQTPKHLITATGQRVTLRCSPRSGDLSVYWYQQSLDQGLQFLIQYYNGEERAKGNILERFSAQQFPDLHSELNLSSLELGDSALYFCASSGGTSYEQYFGPGTRLTVT.

The genes are TRBV19 and TRBJ1-1; D is unresolved. This CDR3 has 13 amino acids. Deletions cut 2 bases from V and 2 bases from J, with 6 bases between. CDR1 is LNHDA, CDR2 SQIVND, per germline (reference sequence). The CDR3 protein is CASSIWDNTEAFF. The CDR3 DNA sequence: TGTGCCAGTAGTATATGGGATAACACTGAAGCTTTCTTT.

J is TRBJ2-7 and V is TRBV6-5; D call uncertain. The length of the CDR3 is 11 residues. Germline CDR1 is MNHEY and CDR2 is SVGAGI. The V end lost 5 bases, the J end lost 6 bases, and 8 bases lay between the germline ends. CDR3: CASSLASEQYF. The CDR3 DNA follows: TGTGCCAGCAGTCTGGCCTCCGAGCAGTACTTC.

CDR3 in amino acids: CASSQGYSLGQPQHF. The CDR3 coding sequence is TGCGCCAGCAGCCAAGGATACAGCTTAGGGCAGCCCCAGCATTTT. This sequence joins TRBV4-1 and TRBJ1-5, with no clear D. Germline V gene data show CDR1 as MGHRA and CDR2 as YSYEKL. V was cut by 1 base and J by 7 bases, with 14 bases left in between. The CDR3 length is 15 residues.

This chain links TRBV21-1 with TRBJ1-1; no DNA check was done on the table's D call, TRBD1. TRBV21-1 is shown as a pseudogene. This CDR3 is 19 amino acids long. The CDR3 sequence is CASTKSNRDRAPANTEAFF. DNA of the CDR3: TGTGCCAGCACCAAATCAAACAGGGACAGGGCCCCCGCGAACACTGAAGCTTTCTTT.

The chain uses TRBV15 and TRBJ2-3, with TRBD2 as a possible D gene (6 bases). This CDR3 has 16 residues. V was pared by 5 bases and J by 2 bases, with 17 bases between. The germline V gene encodes CDR1 LNHNV and CDR2 YYDKDF (reference sequence). The CDR3 coding sequence is TGTGCCACCAGCTTCGAAGGACTATCCAACACAGATACGCAGTATTTT. It specifies CATSFEGLSNTDTQYF.

The chain uses TRBV29-1 and TRBJ1-2; D is undetermined. The CDR3 covers 11 residues. V lost 4 bases, J lost 4 bases, and 7 bases lay in between. Germline loops: CDR1 SQVTM, CDR2 ANQGSEA. CDR3 coding DNA: TGCAGCGTTGGGGCGGCCTATGGCTACACCTTC. It is translated as CSVGAAYGYTF.